The T cell receptor beta chain under discussion was sequenced for a study of blood T cells in healthy people across ages. The second PCR ran roughly 6 to 11 cycles with a sample-barcoded 5' primer and J-beta primers. Sequencing of every sample gave 3 million or more CDR3-containing paired-end reads. Each CDR3 protein gets one entry after TCRdb re-called the 5' RACE reads with MiXCR. The sample lists almost 1 million distinct CDR3 sequences; 51% were seen once. Study-level findings and limits: A greater number of naive CD4+ cells and higher diversity distinguished long-lived donors from aged donors. TCR beta diversity correlated strongly with naive T cell percentage.

Note on this clonotype: Its antigen is still unknown.

This CDR3 contains 13 residues. Trimming left V 4 bases short and J 14 bases short, with 15 bases between. Germline CDR1 reads LGHDT; CDR2 reads YNNKEL (reference sequence). The chain combines TRBV3-1 with TRBJ1-6, with no clear D. Sequencing was carried out using blood. The clonotype was recovered from a woman aged 60-70 years in good health. The CDR3 DNA is TGTGCCAGCAGCCCTAGTGGCGGTCAAACCCTCCACTTT. Amino acids: CASSPSGGQTLHF. The whole variable domain, filled in from reference TRBV3-1 and TRBJ1-6, reads DTAVSQTPKYLVTQMGNDKSIKCEQNLGHDTMYWYKQDSKKFLKIMFSYNNKELIINETVPNRFSPKSPDKAHLNLHINSLELGDSAVYFCASSPSGGQTLHFGNGTRLTVT.